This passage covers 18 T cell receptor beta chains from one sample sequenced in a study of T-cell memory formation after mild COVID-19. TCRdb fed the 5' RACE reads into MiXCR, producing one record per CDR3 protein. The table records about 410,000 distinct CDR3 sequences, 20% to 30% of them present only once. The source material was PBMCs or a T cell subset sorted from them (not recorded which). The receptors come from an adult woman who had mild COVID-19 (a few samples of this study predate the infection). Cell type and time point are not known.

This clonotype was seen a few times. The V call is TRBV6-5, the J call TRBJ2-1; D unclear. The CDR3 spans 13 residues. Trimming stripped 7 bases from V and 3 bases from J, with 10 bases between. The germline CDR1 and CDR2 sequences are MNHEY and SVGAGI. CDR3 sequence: CASTDSIYNEQFF. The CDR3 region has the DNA TGTGCCAGCACCGACTCGATCTACAATGAGCAGTTCTTC.

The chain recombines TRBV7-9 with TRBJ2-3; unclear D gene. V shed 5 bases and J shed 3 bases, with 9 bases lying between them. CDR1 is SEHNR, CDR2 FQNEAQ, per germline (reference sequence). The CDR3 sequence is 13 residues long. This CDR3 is CASSPTDTDTQYF. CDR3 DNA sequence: TGTGCCAGCAGCCCAACCGATACAGATACGCAGTATTTT.

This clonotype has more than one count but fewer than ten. CDR3 sequence reads: CASSYGTSGAIYEQYF. Written as DNA, the CDR3 is TGTGCCAGCAGCTACGGGACTAGCGGAGCCATCTACGAGCAGTACTTC. The chain has TRBV11-3 and TRBJ2-7; 11 positions agree with TRBD2. The CDR3 has 16 residues. Germline lookup yields CDR1 SGHNT and CDR2 YENEEA. V trimming: 4 bases; J trimming: 3 bases; junction bases outside the gene matches: 8. The whole variable domain, filled in from reference TRBV11-3 and TRBJ2-7, reads EAGVVQSPRYKIIEKKQPVAFWCNPISGHNTLYWYLQNLGQGPELLIRYENEEAVDDSQLPKDRFSAERLKGVDSTLKIQPAELGDSAVYLCASSYGTSGAIYEQYFGPGTRLTVT.

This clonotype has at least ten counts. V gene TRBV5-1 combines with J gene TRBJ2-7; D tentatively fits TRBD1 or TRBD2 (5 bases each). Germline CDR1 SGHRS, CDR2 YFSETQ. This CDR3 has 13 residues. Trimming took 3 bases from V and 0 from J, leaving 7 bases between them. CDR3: CASSSGSSYEQYF. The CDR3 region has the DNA TGCGCCAGCAGCTCAGGGAGCTCCTACGAGCAGTACTTC.

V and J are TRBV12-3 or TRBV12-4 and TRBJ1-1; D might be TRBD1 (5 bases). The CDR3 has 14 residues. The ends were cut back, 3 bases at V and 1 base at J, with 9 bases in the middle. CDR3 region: CASSFRVKNTEAFF. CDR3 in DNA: TGTGCCAGCAGTTTCAGGGTTAAGAACACTGAAGCTTTCTTT.

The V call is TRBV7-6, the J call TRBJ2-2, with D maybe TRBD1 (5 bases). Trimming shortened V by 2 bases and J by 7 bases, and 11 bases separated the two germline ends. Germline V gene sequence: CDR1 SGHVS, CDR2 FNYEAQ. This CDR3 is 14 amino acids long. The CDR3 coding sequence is TGTGCCAGCAGCTTAAAAGGGGAATACGGGGAGCTGTTTTTT. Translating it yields CASSLKGEYGELFF.

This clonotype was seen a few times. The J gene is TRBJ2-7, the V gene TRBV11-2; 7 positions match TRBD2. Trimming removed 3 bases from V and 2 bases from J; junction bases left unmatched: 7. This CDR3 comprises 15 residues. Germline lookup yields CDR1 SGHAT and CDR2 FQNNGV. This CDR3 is CASSFGASGTYEQYF. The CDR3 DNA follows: TGTGCCAGCAGCTTCGGGGCTAGCGGCACCTACGAGCAGTACTTC.

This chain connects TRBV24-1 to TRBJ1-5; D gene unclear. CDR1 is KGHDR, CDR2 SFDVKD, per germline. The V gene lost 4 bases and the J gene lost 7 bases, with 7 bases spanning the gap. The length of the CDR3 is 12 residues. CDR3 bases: TGTGCCACCAGTGACCCCGGCCAGCCCCAGCATTTT. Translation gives CATSDPGQPQHF.

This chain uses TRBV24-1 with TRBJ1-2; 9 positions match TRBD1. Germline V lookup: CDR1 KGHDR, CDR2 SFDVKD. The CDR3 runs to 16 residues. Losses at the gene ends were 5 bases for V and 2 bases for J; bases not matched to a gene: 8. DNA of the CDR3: TGTGCCACCAGTGGCCCCCCGGGACAGGGCAACTATGGCTACACCTTC. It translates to CATSGPPGQGNYGYTF.

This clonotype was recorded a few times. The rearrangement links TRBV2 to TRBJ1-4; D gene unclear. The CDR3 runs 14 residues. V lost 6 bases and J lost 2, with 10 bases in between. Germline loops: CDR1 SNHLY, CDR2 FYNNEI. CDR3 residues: CASRSRRTNEKLFF. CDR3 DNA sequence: TGTGCCAGCAGGTCAAGACGGACTAATGAAAAACTGTTTTTT.

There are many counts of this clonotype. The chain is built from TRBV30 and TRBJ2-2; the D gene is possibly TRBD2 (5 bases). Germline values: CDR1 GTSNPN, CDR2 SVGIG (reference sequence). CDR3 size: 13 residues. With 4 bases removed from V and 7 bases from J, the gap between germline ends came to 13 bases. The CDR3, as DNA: TGTGCCTGGATCGAACGGGGAAGCGGGGAGCTGTTTTTT. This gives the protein CAWIERGSGELFF.

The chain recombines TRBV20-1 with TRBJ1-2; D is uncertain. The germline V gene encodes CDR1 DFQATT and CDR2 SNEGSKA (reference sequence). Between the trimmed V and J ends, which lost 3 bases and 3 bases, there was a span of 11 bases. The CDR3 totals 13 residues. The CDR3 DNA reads TGCAGTGCTAGCAGAGACGGCTACTATGGCTACACCTTC. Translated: CSASRDGYYGYTF.

The CDR3 DNA sequence: TGTGCCAGCAGCTCCGAGACTAGCGGGTATACCTACAATGAGCAGTTCTTC. Translated, it gives CASSSETSGYTYNEQFF. V and J are TRBV6-5 and TRBJ2-1; 10 bases agree with TRBD2. Germline loops: CDR1 MNHEY, CDR2 SVGAGI. CDR3 length: 17 residues. V lost 6 bases to trimming and J lost 2 bases; unmatched junction nucleotides: 10.

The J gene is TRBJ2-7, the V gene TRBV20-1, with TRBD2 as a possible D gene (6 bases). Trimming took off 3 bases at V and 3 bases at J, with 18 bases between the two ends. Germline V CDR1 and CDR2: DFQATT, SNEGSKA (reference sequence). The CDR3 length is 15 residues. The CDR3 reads CSARRVGGGFYEQYF. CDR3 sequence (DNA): TGCAGTGCTAGGCGAGTGGGGGGAGGATTCTACGAGCAGTACTTC.

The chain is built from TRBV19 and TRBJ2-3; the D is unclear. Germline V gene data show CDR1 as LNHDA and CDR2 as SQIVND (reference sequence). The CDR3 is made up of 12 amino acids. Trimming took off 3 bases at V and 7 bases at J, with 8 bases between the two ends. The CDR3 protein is CASSILDNTQYF. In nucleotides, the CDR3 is TGTGCCAGTAGTATCTTGGATAATACGCAGTATTTT. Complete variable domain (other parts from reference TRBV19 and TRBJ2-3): DGGITQSPKYLFRKEGQNVTLSCEQNLNHDAMYWYRQDPGQGLRLIYYSQIVNDFQKGDIAEGYSVSREKKESFPLTVTSAQKNPTAFYLCASSILDNTQYFGPGTRLTVL.

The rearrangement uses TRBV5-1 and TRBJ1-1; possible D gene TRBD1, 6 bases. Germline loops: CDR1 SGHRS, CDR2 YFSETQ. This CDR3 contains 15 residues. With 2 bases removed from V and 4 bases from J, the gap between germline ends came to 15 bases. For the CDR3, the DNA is TGCGCCAGCAGCTTACCAGGGGACAAGGGCACTGAAGCTTTCTTT. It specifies CASSLPGDKGTEAFF. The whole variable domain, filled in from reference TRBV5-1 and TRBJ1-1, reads KAGVTQTPRYLIKTRGQQVTLSCSPISGHRSVSWYQQTPGQGLQFLFEYFSETQRNKGNFPGRFSGRQFSNSRSEMNVSTLELGDSALYLCASSLPGDKGTEAFFGQGTRLTVV.

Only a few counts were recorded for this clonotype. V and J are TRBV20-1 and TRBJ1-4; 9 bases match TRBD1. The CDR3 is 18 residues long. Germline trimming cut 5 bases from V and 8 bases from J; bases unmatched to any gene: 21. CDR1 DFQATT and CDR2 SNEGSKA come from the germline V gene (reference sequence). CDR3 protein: CSAPVGTGHISEREKLFF. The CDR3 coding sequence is TGCAGTGCTCCCGTCGGGACAGGGCATATCTCTGAAAGAGAAAAACTGTTTTTT.

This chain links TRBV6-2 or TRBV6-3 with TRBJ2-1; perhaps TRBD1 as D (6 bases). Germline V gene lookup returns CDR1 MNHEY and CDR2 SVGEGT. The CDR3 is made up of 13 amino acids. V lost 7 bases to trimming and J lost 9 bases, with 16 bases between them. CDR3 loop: CASTHRGRGEQFF. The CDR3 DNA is TGTGCCAGCACCCACCGGGGCAGGGGTGAGCAGTTCTTC.